This T cell receptor (beta chain) was documented in a study of OX40 agonist ivuxolimab in advanced cancers. In its sample, this clone ranks as medium-sized. The antigen remains undetermined. Germline and junction disagree at one end, which may indicate a read error. Broader study findings: On average, CD8+ T cells showed a greater number of expanded clones than CD4+.

Libraries were prepared by immunoSEQ multiplex PCR; TCRdb keeps only in-frame clonotypes and omits some of them. The table has 60,000 to 80,000 clones, 65% to 90% seen once. Germline V gene lookup returns CDR1 SGHTA and CDR2 FQGNSA. The length of the CDR3 is 14 residues. Specimen: CD4+ or CD8+ T cells sorted from blood, collected in a trial of the OX40 agonist ivuxolimab. The TCR comes from an adult with an advanced solid tumor such as melanoma, head and neck, liver or kidney cancer. The gene calls are TRBV7-2 and TRBJ2-5, with D perhaps TRBD2 (5 bases). CDR3 region: CASSLIGLAEPQYF. The CDR3 DNA reads as TGTGCCAGCAGCTTAATCGGGCTAGCAGAGCCCCAGTACTTC.